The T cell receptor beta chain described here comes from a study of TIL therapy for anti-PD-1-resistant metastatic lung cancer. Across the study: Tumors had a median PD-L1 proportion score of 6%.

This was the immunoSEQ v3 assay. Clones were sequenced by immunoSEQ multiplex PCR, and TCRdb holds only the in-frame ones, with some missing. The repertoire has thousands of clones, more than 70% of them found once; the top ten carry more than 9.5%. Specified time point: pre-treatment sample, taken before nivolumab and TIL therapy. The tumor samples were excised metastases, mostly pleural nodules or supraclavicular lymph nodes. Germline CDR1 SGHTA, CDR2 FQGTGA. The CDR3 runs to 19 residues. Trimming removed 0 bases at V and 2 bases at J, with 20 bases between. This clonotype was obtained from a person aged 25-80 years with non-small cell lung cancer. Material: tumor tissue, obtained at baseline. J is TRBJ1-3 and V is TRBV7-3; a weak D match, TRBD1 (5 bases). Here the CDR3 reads CASSLTSGGAEETGNTIYF. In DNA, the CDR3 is TGTGCCAGCAGCTTAACGAGTGGTGGGGCCGAGGAAACTGGAAACACCATATATTTT.